These 2 T cell receptor beta chains were all obtained from the same sample, sequenced in a study of T-cell memory formation after mild COVID-19. One entry per CDR3 protein results from TCRdb running MiXCR on the 5' RACE reads. The sample yields around 470,000 distinct CDR3 sequences, over 15% seen once. Source material: PBMCs or a T cell subset sorted from them (not recorded which). The receptors were sampled from an adult woman who had mild COVID-19 (a few samples of this study predate the infection). Cell type and time point are not known.

This chain links TRBV5-1 with TRBJ2-3; possibly TRBD1 for D (6 bases). This CDR3 contains 14 residues. CDR1 is SGHRS and CDR2 is YFSETQ in the germline V gene. The germline V and J ends were trimmed by 4 bases and 5 bases, with 14 bases remaining between them. DNA for the CDR3: TGCGCCAGCAGCGTGACAGGATTGGGAGATACGCAGTATTTT. Residues: CASSVTGLGDTQYF.

This chain links TRBV29-1 with TRBJ2-5; either TRBD1 or TRBD2 may fit D (5 bases each). There are 14 residues in the CDR3. Deletions cut 3 bases from V and 2 bases from J, with 13 bases between. CDR1 and CDR2 from the germline V gene are SQVTM and ANQGSEA. For the CDR3, the DNA is TGCAGCGTTGATCCAGGGTGGGGGCAAGAGACCCAGTACTTC. Its translation: CSVDPGWGQETQYF.